Listed below are T cell receptor beta chains from one sample, sequenced in a study of early T cells in non-severe SARS-CoV-2 infection. TCRdb reprocessed the 5' RACE reads with MiXCR, giving one entry per CDR3 protein. The sample records 35,000 to 45,000 distinct CDR3 sequences, roughly 6.8% being singletons. The source material was whole blood, sampled at baseline. Receptors were obtained from an adult who was a healthcare worker with PCR-confirmed SARS-CoV-2 infection or an uninfected control (not recorded which). Each CDR3 is given with its conserved first and last residue. Fields, in order: J gene, V gene, CDR3 protein.

J: TRBJ2-7; V: TRBV7-9; CDR3: CASSWGPGEQYF
J: TRBJ2-7; V: TRBV28; CDR3: CASRGQGEGEQYF
J: TRBJ2-7; V: TRBV30; CDR3: CAWSVDRAGEQYF
J: TRBJ2-1; V: TRBV20-1; CDR3: CSAVSLAANYNEQFF
J: TRBJ2-7; V: TRBV6-6; CDR3: CASRGTGEYEQYF
J: TRBJ1-1; V: TRBV6-1; CDR3: CASSSDRATEAFF
J: TRBJ2-3; V: TRBV6-2/TRBV6-3; CDR3: CASSRSAASGSDTQYF
J: TRBJ2-7; V: TRBV10-3; CDR3: CATQMGQGISYEQYF
J: TRBJ2-1; V: TRBV28; CDR3: CASSFRLRGRSYNEQFF
J: TRBJ2-3; V: TRBV12-3/TRBV12-4; CDR3: CASSYSSGSLTDTQYF
J: TRBJ2-5; V: TRBV12-3/TRBV12-4; CDR3: CASTSDGTQETQYF
J: TRBJ2-1; V: TRBV7-6; CDR3: CASSLGADPSEQFF
J: TRBJ2-5; V: TRBV20-1; CDR3: CSAKTGGVQETQYF
J: TRBJ2-5; V: TRBV7-9; CDR3: CASSPKLAASVQETQYF
J: TRBJ2-3; V: TRBV28; CDR3: CASSFFDYGRRVDTQYF
J: TRBJ2-5; V: TRBV28; CDR3: CASTLGTGLYF
J: TRBJ2-5; V: TRBV29-1; CDR3: CSVAGTGQETQYF
J: TRBJ2-7; V: TRBV28; CDR3: CASSRRRDANEQYF
J: TRBJ2-1; V: TRBV20-1; CDR3: CSATKQGYYNEQFF
J: TRBJ2-5; V: TRBV6-1; CDR3: CASSGPLQETQYF
J: TRBJ2-3; V: TRBV20-1; CDR3: CSARDSRLAGGQGTQYF
J: TRBJ2-3; V: TRBV20-1; CDR3: CSAADRAPSTQYF
J: TRBJ2-7; V: TRBV28; CDR3: CASRPPGQFYEQYF
J: TRBJ1-1; V: TRBV3-1; CDR3: CASSQGLGGRTEAFF
J: TRBJ2-7; V: TRBV7-2; CDR3: CASSLEQVTTEQYF
J: TRBJ2-5; V: TRBV7-8; CDR3: CASSVIQGAGSSGETQYF
J: TRBJ2-1; V: TRBV20-1; CDR3: CSAGGANGNEQFF
J: TRBJ2-2; V: TRBV2; CDR3: CASSEAMGGPGELFF
J: TRBJ1-6; V: TRBV5-6; CDR3: CASSLDSNNSPLHF
J: TRBJ2-5; V: TRBV10-2; CDR3: CASSESSSGSIGILKETQYF
J: TRBJ2-2; V: TRBV7-3; CDR3: CASSFSSGTNTGELFF
J: TRBJ2-2; V: TRBV11-2; CDR3: CASSYDTGELFF
J: TRBJ2-1; V: TRBV7-2; CDR3: CASSFFLDNEQFF
J: TRBJ1-6; V: TRBV9; CDR3: CASSRTDNSPLHF
J: TRBJ1-5; V: TRBV3-1; CDR3: CASSSGLDPNQPQHF
J: TRBJ2-2; V: TRBV20-1; CDR3: CSATGTPNTGELFF
J: TRBJ2-5; V: TRBV28; CDR3: CASSLQGSAGAQETQYF
J: TRBJ2-3; V: TRBV24-1; CDR3: CATSEWAGGSTDTQYF
J: TRBJ1-1; V: TRBV12-3/TRBV12-4; CDR3: CASSRYTNTEAFF
J: TRBJ2-1; V: TRBV12-3/TRBV12-4; CDR3: CASSLRAAKSEQFF
J: TRBJ2-2; V: TRBV5-1; CDR3: CASSLPKDRPSNTGELFF
J: TRBJ2-2; V: TRBV12-3/TRBV12-4; CDR3: CASSFGRSGRDTGELFF